These 32 T cell receptor beta chains originate from one sample sequenced in a study of cytomegalovirus exposure and HLA in healthy donors (dated by TCRdb to between 2016 and 2019). To prepare the library, the immunoSEQ multiplex PCR assay was applied. For the multiplex PCR, a mixture combining 60 forward primers for TCR Vbeta segments and 13 reverse primers for TCR Jbeta segments was used. Here the immuneACCESS table is served through TCRdb, limited to in-frame sequences with V and J called. Missing clones are a known gap in these copies; in checked studies unresolved V genes cover under half, and the rest lacks a known reason. This specimen's table enumerates approximately 130,000 clones. Of the sample, 1.5% to 2% is held by the ten largest clones. Material: PBMCs. The receptor set was obtained from a woman in her fifties or sixties in good health and CMV-seronegative.

The V and J genes are TRBV6-1 and TRBJ1-2; no clear D. Germline V gives CDR1 MNHNS, CDR2 SASEGT. The CDR3 has 15 residues. Deletions cut 4 bases from V and 4 bases from J, with 16 bases between. The CDR3 DNA follows: TGTGCCAGCAGTGGGACTAGGACGGGCGGCTATGGCTACACCTTC. Amino acid sequence: CASSGTRTGGYGYTF.

The V and J genes are TRBV6-5 and TRBJ2-1; tentative D call: TRBD2 (5 bases). Trimming took 7 bases from V and 7 from J, leaving 14 bases between them. There are 13 residues in the CDR3. The V gene's germline CDR1 is MNHEY and CDR2 SVGAGI. The CDR3 nucleotides are TGTGCCAGCACCAGGACTGGGGTGAATGAGCAGTTCTTC. Residues: CASTRTGVNEQFF.

The chain employs TRBV21-1 and TRBJ2-1; TRBD2 was called by the table and not checked on the DNA. TRBV21-1 is termed a pseudogene. The CDR3 is 14 amino acids. The CDR3 DNA reads TGTGCCAGCAGCAAAGGGGTCGGGGGGGCGAGGCAGTTCTTC. Its protein is CASSKGVGGARQFF.

The gene calls are TRBV10-3 and TRBJ2-1, with 8 nucleotides matching TRBD1. With V trimmed by 2 bases and J by 8 bases, 2 bases remained unmatched. Per the germline V gene, CDR1 is ENHRY and CDR2 is SYGVKD. This CDR3 is 13 amino acids long. The CDR3 reads CAISEPTGDEQFF. DNA for the CDR3: TGTGCCATCAGTGAGCCGACAGGGGATGAGCAGTTCTTC.

The chain uses TRBV18 and TRBJ2-7, with TRBD2 matching over 14 bases. The germline V gene has CDR1 KGHSH and CDR2 LQKENI. The junction had 4 bases not matched to a gene; V was cut back by 6 bases and J by 3 bases. The CDR3 is made up of 15 amino acids. The CDR3, as DNA: TGTGCCAGCTCTCACGGGACTAGCGGGGGCTACGAGCAGTACTTC. Its translation: CASSHGTSGGYEQYF.

Comment on this clone: The junction differs from germline at one of its ends, possibly a read error. CDR3 DNA: TGTGCCAGCAGTAATCCGGGACAGGGTTTCGGGGACACCTTT. This sequence encodes CASSNPGQGFGDTF. The rearrangement uses TRBV2 and TRBJ1-4, with 9 bases aligning to TRBD1. CDR1 is SNHLY and CDR2 is FYNNEI in the germline V gene. This CDR3 region has 14 residues.

Regarding this clone: Within the sample, other DNA sequences also encode this same CDR3. J is TRBJ2-5 and V is TRBV9, with D unresolved. There are 14 residues in the CDR3. V shed 0 bases and J shed 2 bases, with 8 bases lying between them. Germline V gene data show CDR1 as SGDLS and CDR2 as YYNGEE. The CDR3 loop reads CASSVAAVQETQYF. CDR3 nucleotides: TGTGCCAGCAGCGTAGCGGCGGTACAAGAGACCCAGTACTTC.

This sequence joins TRBV5-4 and TRBJ2-3, with 7 bases identical to TRBD1. CDR3 length: 19 amino acids. Germline-derived CDR1 and CDR2 are SGHNT and YYREEE (reference sequence). The junction had 14 bases not matched to a gene; V was cut back by 1 base and J by 0 bases. The CDR3 bases are TGTGCCAGCAGCTTGCCGACCCGTCCGGGACAGCTTAGCACAGATACGCAGTATTTT. Translating gives CASSLPTRPGQLSTDTQYF.

The V gene is TRBV2, the J gene TRBJ2-3; 10 bases match TRBD2. Germline-derived CDR1 and CDR2 are SNHLY and FYNNEI. The CDR3 length is 15 residues. The ends lost 4 bases at V and 4 bases at J; junction bases unmatched: 5. In nucleotides, the CDR3 is TGTGCCAGCAGTGCCTTAGCGGGGGGCGCAGATACGCAGTATTTT. It is translated as CASSALAGGADTQYF.

V and J are TRBV21-1 and TRBJ2-1; TRBD1 is taken as the D call from the table, unchecked against the DNA. TRBV21-1 corresponds to a pseudogene. This CDR3 is built from 21 residues. The CDR3 DNA is TGTGCCAGCAGCAAAGACGGTGCCGGGACAGGCGCCGGAGGGTTATACAATGAGCAGTTCTTC. Protein: CASSKDGAGTGAGGLYNEQFF.

Here the CDR3 DNA reads TGTGCCAGCGGACAGGCTACCTACAATGAGCAGTTCTTC. It specifies CASGQATYNEQFF. This chain uses TRBV2 with TRBJ2-1; 7 bases are a match to TRBD1. Germline CDR1 reads SNHLY; CDR2 reads FYNNEI. The CDR3 length is 13 residues. V trimming: 8 bases; J trimming: 2 bases; junction bases outside the gene matches: 3.

The rearrangement uses TRBV6-1 and TRBJ2-1, with 11 bases that match TRBD1. The V and J ends lost 0 bases and 8 bases, in that order; junction bases with no gene match: 9. From germline, CDR1 is MNHNS and CDR2 SASEGT. This CDR3 region has 17 residues. In DNA, the CDR3 is TGTGCCAGCAGTGAAGCCGGGGGGACAGGGGGTGTCGATGAGCAGTTCTTC. It yields the protein CASSEAGGTGGVDEQFF.

As DNA, the CDR3 is TGTGCCAGCAGTGAATTCCGCGGGACAGTAACTGAAGCTTTCTTT. Amino acid sequence: CASSEFRGTVTEAFF. The chain is built from TRBV6-1 and TRBJ1-1, with 7 bases that match TRBD1. There are 15 residues in the CDR3. The V and J ends lost 2 bases and 5 bases, in that order; junction bases with no gene match: 8. Germline loops: CDR1 MNHNS, CDR2 SASEGT.

The rearrangement links TRBV10-1 to TRBJ1-1, with 9 bases that match TRBD1. Germline CDR1 is WNHNN and CDR2 is SYGVQD (reference sequence). The CDR3 extends over 13 amino acids. Germline trimming cut 8 bases from V and 4 bases from J; bases unmatched to any gene: 5. CDR3 amino acids: CASAKTGGTEAFF. The CDR3, as DNA: TGCGCCAGCGCGAAGACAGGGGGCACTGAAGCTTTCTTT.

V is TRBV28 and J is TRBJ2-7; possible D gene TRBD1, 6 bases. This CDR3 has 16 residues. Trimming took 6 bases from V and 0 from J, leaving 18 bases between them. Looked up from germline, CDR1 is MDHEN and CDR2 is SYDVKM. The CDR3 reads CASSPTTGTNSYEQYF. In DNA form, the CDR3 reads TGTGCCAGCAGCCCTACGACAGGAACAAACTCCTACGAGCAGTACTTC.

J is TRBJ1-6 and V is TRBV2; TRBD1 might be the D (5 bases). The CDR3 is 14 amino acids. Germline V CDR1 and CDR2: SNHLY, FYNNEI. V lost 6 bases and J lost 7, with 13 bases in between. Written as DNA, the CDR3 is TGTGCCAGCAGCCTGTGGGGGGTGAATTCACCCCTCCACTTT. Protein: CASSLWGVNSPLHF.

As concerns this clone: The DNA is omitted, as the CDR3 cannot be located on it reliably, and the CDR3 follows TCRdb's listing. The chain couples TRBV5-1 to TRBJ2-3; the listed D gene, TRBD1, was not tested against the DNA. The germline V gene encodes CDR1 SGHRS and CDR2 YFSETQ. The CDR3 is 19 residues long, counting both termini. This chain's CDR3 is CASSFGPGPPAYPPDTQYF.

The chain has TRBV19 and TRBJ2-7; the match to TRBD1 covers 8 bases. The germline gives CDR1 LNHDA, CDR2 SQIVND (reference sequence). CDR3 size: 15 residues. The junction had 14 bases not matched to a gene; V was cut back by 8 bases and J by 5 bases. The chain's CDR3 is CASSLGGTGGNEQYF. The CDR3 DNA follows: TGTGCCAGTTCCTTGGGGGGCACAGGGGGAAACGAGCAGTACTTC.

The chain is built from TRBV29-1 and TRBJ2-2; TRBD1 matches 7 bases. Germline-derived CDR1 and CDR2 are SQVTM and ANQGSEA. The ends lost 6 bases at V and 2 bases at J; junction bases unmatched: 3. The CDR3 runs 13 residues. The CDR3 is CSVRDSNTGELFF. The CDR3, as DNA: TGCAGCGTGAGGGACAGTAACACCGGGGAGCTGTTTTTT.

The chain links TRBV29-1 to TRBJ2-7, with TRBD1 matching 7 bases. Germline V CDR1 and CDR2: SQVTM, ANQGSEA. This CDR3 contains 14 residues. Unmatched junction bases numbered 5, after V lost 2 bases and J lost 1 base. The CDR3 region has the DNA TGCAGCGTTGAACGGGCCAGGGGGTCCTACGAGCAGTACTTC. It translates to CSVERARGSYEQYF.

V is TRBV10-3 and J is TRBJ2-7; 8 positions match TRBD1. Germline-derived CDR1 and CDR2 are ENHRY and SYGVKD. The CDR3 extends over 13 amino acids. The CDR3 is CALRGTGSDEQYF. The DNA of the CDR3 is TGTGCTCTGAGGGGGACAGGAAGTGACGAGCAGTACTTC.

The CDR3 sequence is CASSYSSGTGGYTF. CDR3 coding DNA: TGTGCCAGCAGTTACTCTTCGGGTACTGGCGGCTACACCTTC. The J gene is TRBJ1-2, the V gene TRBV6-5; D is undetermined. V was pared by 0 bases and J by 8 bases, with 13 bases between. The CDR3 spans 14 residues. Per the germline V gene, CDR1 is MNHEY and CDR2 is SVGAGI.

The chain links TRBV2 to TRBJ2-4; 13 bases agree with TRBD2. Per germline, CDR1 SNHLY and CDR2 FYNNEI. This CDR3 spans 15 amino acids. J lost 5 bases, V lost 8 bases, and 6 bases had no gene match. CDR3 in DNA: TGTGCCAGCCTGTCGACTAGCGGGGGGCAAAACATTCAGTACTTC. It codes for CASLSTSGGQNIQYF. Complete variable domain (other parts from reference TRBV2 and TRBJ2-4): EPEVTQTPSHQVTQMGQEVILRCVPISNHLYFYWYRQILGQKVEFLVSFYNNEISEKSEIFDDQFSVERPDGSNFTLKIRSTKLEDSAMYFCASLSTSGGQNIQYFGAGTRLSVL.

This chain connects TRBV5-1 to TRBJ1-4, with D possibly matching TRBD1 (5 bases). This CDR3 has 13 residues. Germline CDR1 reads SGHRS; CDR2 reads YFSETQ. V lost 2 bases to trimming and J lost 7 bases, with 9 bases between them. DNA of the CDR3: TGCGCCAGCAGCTTAATCGGGGGTGAAAAACTGTTTTTT. This gives the protein CASSLIGGEKLFF.

The rearrangement uses TRBV4-1 and TRBJ1-5; possible D gene TRBD1, 5 bases. The ends were cut back, 0 bases at V and 0 bases at J, with 21 bases in the middle. The CDR3 extends over 20 amino acids. The V gene's germline CDR1 is MGHRA and CDR2 YSYEKL. The CDR3 spells CASSQDKRTPKMDSNQPQHF. For the CDR3, the DNA is TGCGCCAGCAGCCAAGATAAAAGGACACCGAAGATGGATAGCAATCAGCCCCAGCATTTT.

V usage is TRBV2 and J usage is TRBJ1-1; TRBD1 is a possible D gene (6 bases). The V end was cut by 4 bases, the J end by 6 bases, with 12 bases between. The CDR3 is made up of 13 amino acids. Germline CDR1 and CDR2: SNHLY and FYNNEI. The DNA for the CDR3 is TGTGCCAGCAGTGGCGGGGGCTGGGCTGAAGCTTTCTTT. It codes for CASSGGGWAEAFF.

The chain combines TRBV7-9 with TRBJ2-2, with D uncertain. Germline V lookup: CDR1 SEHNR, CDR2 FQNEAQ (reference sequence). The length of the CDR3 is 16 residues. The ends were cut back, 4 bases at V and 4 bases at J, with 16 bases in the middle. The CDR3 DNA sequence: TGTGCCAGCAGCTACGGGTCCCCTGCAAGCACCGGGGAGCTGTTTTTT. Translating it yields CASSYGSPASTGELFF.

V and J are TRBV20-1 and TRBJ2-3, with D possibly matching TRBD1 (5 bases). The CDR3 is 11 amino acids. The germline gives CDR1 DFQATT, CDR2 SNEGSKA (reference sequence). The ends were cut back, 6 bases at V and 6 bases at J, with 10 bases in the middle. The CDR3 spells CSALKGDTQYF. In DNA, the CDR3 is TGCAGTGCCCTAAAGGGGGATACGCAGTATTTT.

The V gene is TRBV5-4, the J gene TRBJ2-7; 11 bases map to TRBD2. Germline trimming cut 2 bases from V and 2 bases from J; bases unmatched to any gene: 3. The CDR3 covers 15 residues. Germline CDR1 SGHNT, CDR2 YYREEE (reference sequence). In DNA form, the CDR3 reads TGTGCCAGCAGCTTATCTAGCGGGGGGCCCTACGAGCAGTACTTC. Translated: CASSLSSGGPYEQYF.

The gene calls are TRBV10-2 and TRBJ2-1, with 10 bases fitting TRBD2. Trimming at V came to 3 bases and at J to 10 bases, leaving 15 bases not matched to a gene. The CDR3 has 17 residues. The germline V gene has CDR1 WSHSY and CDR2 SAAADI. CDR3 region: CASSERGSLAGAGEQFF. As DNA, the CDR3 is TGCGCCAGCAGTGAAAGGGGTTCGCTAGCGGGAGCGGGAGAGCAGTTCTTC.

The chain links TRBV28 to TRBJ1-4, with unresolved D. The V end was cut by 8 bases, the J end by 0 bases, with 7 bases between. This CDR3 is built from 13 residues. CDR1 and CDR2 from the germline V gene are MDHEN and SYDVKM. DNA of the CDR3: TGTGCCAGCGAGGGCTCAACTAATGAAAAACTGTTTTTT. It codes for CASEGSTNEKLFF.

The genes are TRBV18 and TRBJ1-1, with D tentatively TRBD1 (5 bases). The CDR3 length is 13 residues. Per germline, CDR1 KGHSH and CDR2 LQKENI. The V gene lost 4 bases and the J gene lost 2 bases, with 8 bases spanning the gap. CDR3 in amino acids: CASSRQGNTEAFF. CDR3 in DNA: TGTGCCAGCTCACGGCAGGGAAACACTGAAGCTTTCTTT.